The 20 T cell receptor beta chains below all came from one sample that was sequenced in a study of cytomegalovirus exposure and HLA in healthy donors. Vbeta (60) and Jbeta (13) primers were used in the PCR. Sequencing was performed with immunoSEQ multiplex PCR; in TCRdb, only in-frame clones are kept and a portion is missing. This sample has about 83,000 clones; just under 75% occur once, and the top ten carry about 4.2%. The sequenced material came from PBMCs. The receptor set was obtained from a man in his fifties or sixties in good health and CMV-seronegative.

V usage is TRBV7-8 and J usage is TRBJ2-7; 7 bases are shared with TRBD2. The CDR3 is made up of 13 amino acids. V was clipped by 4 bases and J by 2 bases; unmatched bases: 2. Per the germline V gene, CDR1 is SGHVS and CDR2 is FQNEAQ. DNA of the CDR3: TGTGCCAGCAGCTACGGACTAGCCTACGAGCAGTACTTC. It translates to CASSYGLAYEQYF.

CDR3 DNA: TGTGCCAGCACCCCTAGCCTGGCTGGACCTTGGGGCTACACCTTC. Translated: CASTPSLAGPWGYTF. The genes are TRBV7-8 and TRBJ1-2; D is uncertain. V was cut by 7 bases and J by 8 bases, with 23 bases left in between. This CDR3 is built from 15 residues. The germline gives CDR1 SGHVS, CDR2 FQNEAQ.

In its sample, this clone was seen once. The genes are TRBV6-4 and TRBJ2-1, with TRBD1 identical over 11 bases. The CDR3 length is 15 residues. The junction had 7 bases not matched to a gene; V was cut back by 5 bases and J by 7 bases. Looked up from germline, CDR1 is MRHNA and CDR2 is SNTAGT. CDR3 sequence (DNA): TGTGCCAGCAGTACCGGACAGGGGGCCGGGAATGAGCAGTTCTTC. Protein product: CASSTGQGAGNEQFF.

Turning to this clone: This sample also contains other DNA sequences that code for the same CDR3. The chain has TRBV6-6 and TRBJ1-1, with D perhaps TRBD1 (5 bases). This CDR3 region has 13 residues. Trimming removed 2 bases from V and 5 bases from J, with 9 bases in between. CDR1 is MNHNY and CDR2 is SVGAGI in the germline V gene (reference sequence). The CDR3 coding sequence is TGTGCCAGCAGTTACGGCGGGGGGACTGAAGCTTTCTTT. Translation gives CASSYGGGTEAFF.

This clone came up once. V and J are TRBV19 and TRBJ1-1, with D unclear. This CDR3 region has 16 residues. The V and J ends lost 0 bases and 0 bases respectively, with 11 bases between them. Germline V gives CDR1 LNHDA, CDR2 SQIVND (reference sequence). The CDR3, as DNA: TGTGCCAGTAGTATAGATAGGAGGGCCATGAACACTGAAGCTTTCTTT. This codes for CASSIDRRAMNTEAFF.

CDR3: CASSQESLPRETQYF. The CDR3 nucleotides are TGTGCCAGCAGCCAAGAAAGTCTACCTCGAGAGACCCAGTACTTC. The V gene is TRBV4-2, the J gene TRBJ2-5, with D unresolved. The CDR3 runs to 15 residues. The germline V and J ends were trimmed by 0 bases and 4 bases, with 12 bases remaining between them. CDR1 is LGHNA, CDR2 YNFKEQ, per germline.

The V and J genes are TRBV30 and TRBJ1-2, with D tentatively TRBD1 (5 bases). Trimming stripped 5 bases from V and 8 bases from J, with 15 bases between. This CDR3 spans 12 amino acids. The germline gives CDR1 GTSNPN, CDR2 SVGIG (reference sequence). CDR3 DNA: TGTGCCTGGGCCCTCGGGGGTGAAGGCTACACCTTC. Translated, it gives CAWALGGEGYTF.

The chain combines TRBV4-2 with TRBJ1-3; D possibly corresponds to TRBD1 (6 bases). The germline V gene has CDR1 LGHNA and CDR2 YNFKEQ. Trimming removed 1 base from V and 3 bases from J, with 13 bases in between. This CDR3 is 16 amino acids long. CDR3 amino acids: CASSQASQGDGNTIYF. The CDR3 nucleotides read TGTGCCAGCAGCCAAGCCTCACAGGGAGATGGAAACACCATATATTTT.

This sequence joins TRBV28 and TRBJ2-7; 9 nucleotides line up with TRBD1. The CDR3 is made up of 16 amino acids. Germline CDR1 reads MDHEN; CDR2 reads SYDVKM. V trimming: 3 bases; J trimming: 7 bases; junction bases outside the gene matches: 13. In nucleotides, the CDR3 is TGTGCCAGCAGTTTCGGGGGTGTACAGGGGGCGGGGGAGCAGTACTTC. It codes for CASSFGGVQGAGEQYF.

CDR3 residues: CASSSMTYEQYF. For the CDR3, the DNA is TGTGCCAGCAGCTCCATGACTTACGAGCAGTACTTC. The chain joins TRBV5-5 to TRBJ2-7; D unclear. This CDR3 contains 12 residues. The V and J ends lost 3 bases and 4 bases respectively, with 8 bases between them. CDR1 SGHKS and CDR2 YYEKEE come from the germline V gene (reference sequence).

In its sample, this clone was seen a few times. The CDR3 bases are TGTGCCAGCACCCAGGGGCAGTTTGGCTACACCTTC. This sequence encodes CASTQGQFGYTF. The chain couples TRBV6-5 to TRBJ1-2; possibly TRBD1 for D (6 bases). Germline-derived CDR1 and CDR2 are MNHEY and SVGAGI. The CDR3 totals 12 residues. V lost 7 bases to trimming and J lost 7 bases, with 13 bases between them.

The genes are TRBV2 and TRBJ2-7, with D possibly TRBD2 on 5 matching bases. The CDR3 is 12 residues long. Germline values: CDR1 SNHLY, CDR2 FYNNEI. The germline V and J ends were trimmed by 7 bases and 5 bases, with 12 bases remaining between them. The CDR3: CASMRGGDEQYF. In DNA form, the CDR3 reads TGTGCCAGCATGAGAGGAGGCGACGAGCAGTACTTC.

V gene TRBV2 combines with J gene TRBJ2-1; D remains unclear. The CDR3 sequence is 13 residues long. Germline V gene data show CDR1 as SNHLY and CDR2 as FYNNEI. Trimming removed 6 bases from V and 5 bases from J, with 11 bases in between. CDR3 amino acids: CASSLALDNEQFF. For the CDR3, the DNA is TGTGCCAGCAGCCTTGCTTTAGACAATGAGCAGTTCTTC.

This chain joins TRBV9 and TRBJ1-2; D is ambiguous. The CDR3 extends over 13 amino acids. Germline-derived CDR1 and CDR2 are SGDLS and YYNGEE. Trimming took 3 bases from V and 4 from J, leaving 10 bases between them. In nucleotides, the CDR3 is TGTGCCAGCAGCGGGCCGGAGGCCTATGGCTACACCTTC. Residues: CASSGPEAYGYTF.

This clone occurred a few times. The rearrangement joins TRBV5-6 to TRBJ2-5, with 7 bases aligning to TRBD1. Germline CDR1 SGHDT, CDR2 YYEEEE. CDR3 length: 13 residues. V lost 5 bases to trimming and J lost 5 bases; unmatched junction nucleotides: 6. The CDR3 protein is CASRTDRAETQYF. CDR3 bases: TGTGCCAGCAGAACAGACAGGGCTGAGACCCAGTACTTC.

This clone was seen only once. V gene TRBV4-2 combines with J gene TRBJ2-7; 7 bases align to TRBD2. The CDR3 sequence is 14 residues long. V trimming: 1 base; J trimming: 2 bases; junction bases outside the gene matches: 2. Germline CDR1 LGHNA, CDR2 YNFKEQ. This CDR3 is CASSQVGGAYEQYF. Here the CDR3 DNA reads TGTGCCAGCAGCCAAGTTGGGGGGGCCTACGAGCAGTACTTC.

The rearrangement links TRBV19 to TRBJ2-5; 7 nucleotides agree with TRBD1. Losses at the gene ends were 5 bases for V and 2 bases for J; bases not matched to a gene: 11. CDR3 length: 16 amino acids. Germline CDR1 is LNHDA and CDR2 is SQIVND (reference sequence). CDR3 sequence (DNA): TGTGCCAGTAGTCAGGACTCGGCCAGGGGGCAAGAGACCCAGTACTTC. Translation gives CASSQDSARGQETQYF. The variable domain in full, completed from reference TRBV19 and TRBJ2-5, reads DGGITQSPKYLFRKEGQNVTLSCEQNLNHDAMYWYRQDPGQGLRLIYYSQIVNDFQKGDIAEGYSVSREKKESFPLTVTSAQKNPTAFYLCASSQDSARGQETQYFGPGTRLLVL.

The genes are TRBV5-5 and TRBJ1-2; no clear D. V was trimmed by 1 base and J by 2 bases, leaving 9 bases between them. Germline CDR1 SGHKS, CDR2 YYEKEE (reference sequence). This CDR3 region has 14 residues. The CDR3 reads CASSLPTGNYGYTF. CDR3 coding DNA: TGTGCCAGCAGCTTGCCGACGGGAAACTATGGCTACACCTTC.

The rearrangement uses TRBV27 and TRBJ2-1, with TRBD1 identical over 9 bases. Germline V gene sequence: CDR1 MNHEY, CDR2 SMNVEV (reference sequence). V trimming: 5 bases; J trimming: 4 bases; junction bases outside the gene matches: 6. The CDR3 length is 15 residues. This chain's CDR3 is CASSINGQGYNEQFF. For the CDR3, the DNA is TGTGCCAGCAGTATAAACGGACAGGGGTACAATGAGCAGTTCTTC.

This sequence joins TRBV5-4 and TRBJ1-2; TRBD1 aligns across 7 bases. CDR1 is SGHNT and CDR2 is YYREEE in the germline V gene (reference sequence). V dropped 3 bases and J dropped 7; count of bases not matched to a gene: 9. This CDR3 is built from 14 residues. The CDR3 DNA is TGTGCCAGCAGCTCGGGGACAGATCGACGTGGCTACACCTTC. Amino acids: CASSSGTDRRGYTF.